Detailed here is one T cell receptor beta chain. The sample is drawn from a study of blood T cell repertoires in COVID-19. Study as a whole: Acute and convalescent COVID-19 specimens originated in the United States, Italy and Spain. T cells, B-cell-depleted T cells, or PBMCs supplied cDNA or gDNA.

Sequenced by immunoSEQ multiplex PCR; TCRdb stores in-frame clones only, minus some. The table records some 68,000 clones, about 90% of them present only once. Recruited during active infection, patients (from Seattle) were subsequently followed longitudinally. This CDR3 has 15 residues. The V end was cut by 0 bases, the J end by 5 bases, with 11 bases between. Germline V gives CDR1 LGHNA, CDR2 YSLEER. Material for sequencing was peripheral blood. The chain recombines TRBV4-3 with TRBJ2-1, with D possibly matching TRBD1 (5 bases). The receptor was derived from a woman aged 45-65 years with COVID-19, enrolled during active disease. CDR3 amino acids: CASSQEVTRDNEQFF. CDR3 sequence (DNA): TGCGCCAGCAGCCAAGAGGTTACCAGGGACAATGAGCAGTTCTTC.